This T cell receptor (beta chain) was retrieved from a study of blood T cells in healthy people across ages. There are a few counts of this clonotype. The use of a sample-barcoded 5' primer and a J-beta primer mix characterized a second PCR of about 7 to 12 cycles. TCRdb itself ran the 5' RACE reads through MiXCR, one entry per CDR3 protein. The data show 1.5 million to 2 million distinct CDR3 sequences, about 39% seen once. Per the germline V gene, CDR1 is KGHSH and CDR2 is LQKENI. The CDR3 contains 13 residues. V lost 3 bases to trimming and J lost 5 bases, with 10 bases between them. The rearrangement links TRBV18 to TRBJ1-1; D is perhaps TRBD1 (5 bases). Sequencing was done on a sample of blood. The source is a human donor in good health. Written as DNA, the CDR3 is TGTGCCAGCTCACCGGGGGATCGGACTGAAGCTTTCTTT. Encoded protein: CASSPGDRTEAFF. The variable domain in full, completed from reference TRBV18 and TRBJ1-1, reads NAGVMQNPRHLVRRRGQEARLRCSPMKGHSHVYWYRQLPEEGLKFMVYLQKENIIDESGMPKERFSAEFPKEGPSILRIQQVVRGDSAAYFCASSPGDRTEAFFGQGTRLTVV.